Below, 16 T cell receptor beta chains from the same sample are listed, as sequenced in a study of blood T cells in healthy people across ages. The use of a sample-barcoded 5' primer and a J-beta primer mix characterized a second PCR of roughly 6 to 11 cycles. One entry per CDR3 protein results from TCRdb running MiXCR on the 5' RACE reads. The sample consists of 700,000 to 950,000 distinct CDR3 sequences, roughly 64% of them appearing once. Sequenced input: blood. Receptor source: a man aged 25 to 40 in good health.

The chain carries TRBV11-2 and TRBJ2-1; 7 positions match TRBD2. This CDR3 has 14 residues. Unmatched junction bases numbered 6, after V lost 5 bases and J lost 5 bases. CDR1 and CDR2 from the germline V gene are SGHAT and FQNNGV. The CDR3 nucleotides are TGTGCCAGCAGCCCTAGCGGAGTCAACAATGAGCAGTTCTTC. It yields the protein CASSPSGVNNEQFF.

The chain links TRBV20-1 to TRBJ2-7, with 13 bases that match TRBD2. The J call may not be correct, given that the DNA end is closer to TRBJ2-4. Looked up from germline, CDR1 is DFQATT and CDR2 is SNEGSKA (reference sequence). The CDR3 covers 15 residues. The CDR3 nucleotides are TGCAGTGCTAGAAAACTAGCGGGGGGGTATAACATTCAGTACTTC. Encoded protein: CSARKLAGGYNIQYF.

The CDR3 is CSAQLPLGSSYEQYF. The CDR3 region has the DNA TGCAGTGCCCAACTCCCTCTTGGCAGCTCTTACGAGCAGTACTTC. The chain recombines TRBV20-1 with TRBJ2-5; D unresolved. The J call may not be correct, given that the DNA end is closer to TRBJ2-7. The CDR3 length is 15 residues. Germline assignment: CDR1 DFQATT and CDR2 SNEGSKA (reference sequence).

V usage is TRBV5-1 and J usage is TRBJ2-5, with a possible D match to TRBD2 (5 bases). This CDR3 has 14 amino acids. Trimming shortened V by 0 bases and J by 11 bases, and 17 bases separated the two germline ends. Germline CDR1 reads SGHRS; CDR2 reads YFSETQ. The CDR3 DNA is TGCGCCAGCAGCTTGGTCCCCTCACTCGGGGAGCAGTACTTC. Its protein is CASSLVPSLGEQYF. Variable domain in full (rest from reference TRBV5-1 and TRBJ2-5): KAGVTQTPRYLIKTRGQQVTLSCSPISGHRSVSWYQQTPGQGLQFLFEYFSETQRNKGNFPGRFSGRQFSNSRSEMNVSTLELGDSALYLCASSLVPSLGEQYFGPGTRLLVL.

This clonotype was detected ten times or more. This chain joins TRBV20-1 and TRBJ2-5, with a possible D match to TRBD2 (6 bases). V was pared by 7 bases and J by 1 base, with 28 bases between. This CDR3 region has 18 residues. Germline assignment: CDR1 DFQATT and CDR2 SNEGSKA (reference sequence). Here the CDR3 DNA reads TGCAGTGGAAATAGGGACGGGGGAACTAGAGCAAGCCAAGAGACCCAGTACTTC. Encoded protein: CSGNRDGGTRASQETQYF.

V gene TRBV4-2 combines with J gene TRBJ2-1, with D tentatively TRBD2 (5 bases). The CDR3 contains 17 residues. Germline V gene lookup returns CDR1 LGHNA and CDR2 YNFKEQ. Trimming removed 0 bases from V and 7 bases from J, with 19 bases in between. CDR3: CASSQDHGGPLQNEQFF. For the CDR3, the DNA is TGTGCCAGCAGCCAAGATCATGGCGGGCCACTTCAGAATGAGCAGTTCTTC.

This sequence joins TRBV9 and TRBJ2-1; TRBD2 matches at 11 bases. The V segment lost 2 bases and the J segment 0 bases; nucleotides outside the gene matches: 1. Per germline, CDR1 SGDLS and CDR2 YYNGEE. The CDR3 loop spans 16 amino acids. For the CDR3, the DNA is TGTGCCAGCAGCGTCGGGACTAGCGGCTCCTACAATGAGCAGTTCTTC. The encoded protein is CASSVGTSGSYNEQFF.

J is TRBJ2-5 and V is TRBV24-1; D gene ambiguous. CDR3 size: 14 residues. V shed 5 bases and J shed 4 bases, with 13 bases lying between them. The germline V gene has CDR1 KGHDR and CDR2 SFDVKD. CDR3 in amino acids: CATSGPDTGETQYF. The CDR3 coding sequence is TGTGCCACCAGTGGCCCTGACACGGGAGAGACCCAGTACTTC.

V is TRBV20-1 and J is TRBJ1-5; D call uncertain. The germline V gene has CDR1 DFQATT and CDR2 SNEGSKA (reference sequence). V dropped 4 bases and J dropped 8 bases, with 15 bases sitting between them. The CDR3 covers 13 residues. This CDR3 reads CSAKSFSIEPQHF. The CDR3 coding sequence is TGCAGTGCTAAGAGTTTCTCAATCGAGCCCCAGCATTTT.

The chain joins TRBV4-3 to TRBJ1-1; 8 nucleotides agree with TRBD1. The junction had 13 bases not matched to a gene; V was cut back by 3 bases and J by 7 bases. The CDR3 contains 16 residues. CDR1 LGHNA and CDR2 YSLEER come from the germline V gene. The CDR3 DNA sequence: TGCGCCAGCAGCCACTCAATCACAGGGGGTCGGGGTGAAGCTTTCTTT. It encodes CASSHSITGGRGEAFF.

The chain is built from TRBV7-9 and TRBJ2-7; 9 bases line up with TRBD2. J lost 3 bases, V lost 4 bases, and 13 bases had no gene match. CDR3 length equals 17 residues. CDR1 and CDR2 from the germline V gene are SEHNR and FQNEAQ (reference sequence). The CDR3: CASSSQTGTSIVYEQYF. The DNA of the CDR3 is TGTGCCAGCAGCTCGCAGACGGGGACTAGCATAGTCTACGAGCAGTACTTC.

This clonotype occurred a few times. The chain is built from TRBV4-3 and TRBJ2-4; the match to TRBD2 covers 7 bases. The DNA end lines up better with TRBJ2-7; the J call may be wrong. Germline V gene sequence: CDR1 LGHNA, CDR2 YSLEER. The CDR3 runs 16 residues. CDR3 bases: TGCGCCAGCAGCCAAGATCGGTGGGGGGGGGATGACGAGCAGTACTTC. Protein product: CASSQDRWGGDDEQYF.

This rearrangement joins TRBV5-6 to TRBJ2-1, with D hard to call. The length of the CDR3 is 12 residues. The germline V gene encodes CDR1 SGHDT and CDR2 YYEEEE. Trimming took off 8 bases at V and 5 bases at J, with 11 bases between the two ends. As DNA, the CDR3 is TGTGCCAGTACTCGCCCGGACAATGAGCAGTTCTTC. It is translated as CASTRPDNEQFF.

This clonotype has only a few counts. This chain joins TRBV4-2 and TRBJ1-2; tentative D call: TRBD1 (6 bases). Germline CDR1 LGHNA, CDR2 YNFKEQ. V was clipped by 3 bases and J by 5 bases, with 13 bases between them. This CDR3 is 14 amino acids long. CDR3 DNA sequence: TGTGCCAGCAGCCATTCAGGGGAGAGGTATGGCTACACCTTC. Translation gives CASSHSGERYGYTF.

This rearrangement joins TRBV7-6 to TRBJ2-3; D possibly corresponds to TRBD1 (6 bases). Germline CDR1 SGHVS, CDR2 FNYEAQ. Between the trimmed V and J ends, which lost 3 bases and 0 bases, there was a span of 13 bases. The CDR3 is 16 residues long. The CDR3 nucleotides are TGTGCCAGCAGCTTCCAACAAGGGGGTAGCACAGATACGCAGTATTTT. Encoded protein: CASSFQQGGSTDTQYF.

With respect to this clonotype: It may be a read error: a sequence one base away is much more abundant. The chain joins TRBV6-6 to TRBJ2-4, with 9 bases fitting TRBD2. The CDR3 runs 16 residues. Germline V gives CDR1 MNHNY, CDR2 SVGAGI (reference sequence). V lost 0 bases, J lost 13 bases, and 13 bases stayed unmatched. The CDR3 sequence: CASSYSILSGGDEQYF. The CDR3 DNA sequence: TGTGCCAGCAGTTACTCGATTCTTAGCGGGGGCGATGAGCAGTACTTC.